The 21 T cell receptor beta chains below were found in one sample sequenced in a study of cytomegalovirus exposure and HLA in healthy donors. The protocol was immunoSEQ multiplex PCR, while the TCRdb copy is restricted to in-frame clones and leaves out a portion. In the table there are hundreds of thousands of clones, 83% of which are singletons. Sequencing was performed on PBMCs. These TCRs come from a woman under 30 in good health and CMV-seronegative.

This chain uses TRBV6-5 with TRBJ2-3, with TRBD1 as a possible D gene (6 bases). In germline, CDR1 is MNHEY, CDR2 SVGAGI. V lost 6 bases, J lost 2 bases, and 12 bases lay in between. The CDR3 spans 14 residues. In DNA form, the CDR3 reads TGTGCCAGCAGGTCCGGGACATACACAGATACGCAGTATTTT. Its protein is CASRSGTYTDTQYF.

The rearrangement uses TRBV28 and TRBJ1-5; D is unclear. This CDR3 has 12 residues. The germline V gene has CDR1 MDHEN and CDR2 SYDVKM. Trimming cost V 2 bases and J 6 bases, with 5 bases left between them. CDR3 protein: CASSLKGQPQHF. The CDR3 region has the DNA TGTGCCAGCAGTTTAAAGGGTCAGCCCCAGCATTTT.

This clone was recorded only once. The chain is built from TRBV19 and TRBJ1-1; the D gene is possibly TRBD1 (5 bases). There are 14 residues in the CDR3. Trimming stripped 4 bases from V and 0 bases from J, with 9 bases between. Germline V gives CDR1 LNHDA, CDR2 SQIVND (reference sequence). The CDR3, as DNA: TGTGCCAGTAGTACGGGACCGATGAACACTGAAGCTTTCTTT. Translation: CASSTGPMNTEAFF.

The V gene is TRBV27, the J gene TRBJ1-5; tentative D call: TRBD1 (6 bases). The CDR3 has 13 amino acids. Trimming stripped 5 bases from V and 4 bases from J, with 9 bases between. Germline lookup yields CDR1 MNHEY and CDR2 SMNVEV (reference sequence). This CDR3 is CASSGQTNQPQHF. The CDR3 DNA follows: TGTGCCAGCAGTGGACAGACTAATCAGCCCCAGCATTTT.

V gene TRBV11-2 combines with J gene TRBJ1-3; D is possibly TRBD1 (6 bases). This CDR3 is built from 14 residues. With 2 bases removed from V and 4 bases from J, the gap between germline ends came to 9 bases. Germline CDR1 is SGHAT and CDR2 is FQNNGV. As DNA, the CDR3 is TGTGCCAGCAGCTTAACAGGGACCGGAAACACCATATATTTT. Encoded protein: CASSLTGTGNTIYF.

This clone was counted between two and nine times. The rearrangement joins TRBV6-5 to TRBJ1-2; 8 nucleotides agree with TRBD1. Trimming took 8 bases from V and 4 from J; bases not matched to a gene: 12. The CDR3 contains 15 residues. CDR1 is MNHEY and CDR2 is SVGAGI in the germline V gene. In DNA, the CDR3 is TGTGCCAGCTTCAAAACCCAGGGGGCCGGCTATGGCTACACCTTC. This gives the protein CASFKTQGAGYGYTF.

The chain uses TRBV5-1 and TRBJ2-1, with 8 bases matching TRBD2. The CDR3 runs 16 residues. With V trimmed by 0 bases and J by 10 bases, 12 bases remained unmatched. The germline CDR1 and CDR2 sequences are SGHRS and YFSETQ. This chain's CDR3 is CASSLAPGGRGGEQFF. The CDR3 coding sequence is TGCGCCAGCAGCTTGGCACCGGGAGGGCGGGGTGGAGAGCAGTTCTTC.

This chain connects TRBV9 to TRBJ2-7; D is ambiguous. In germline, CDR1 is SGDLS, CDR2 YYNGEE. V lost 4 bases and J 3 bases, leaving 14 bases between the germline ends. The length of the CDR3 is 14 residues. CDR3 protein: CASSPEIRSYEQYF. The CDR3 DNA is TGTGCCAGCAGCCCAGAGATTAGGAGCTACGAGCAGTACTTC. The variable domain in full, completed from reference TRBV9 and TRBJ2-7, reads DSGVTQTPKHLITATGQRVTLRCSPRSGDLSVYWYQQSLDQGLQFLIQYYNGEERAKGNILERFSAQQFPDLHSELNLSSLELGDSALYFCASSPEIRSYEQYFGPGTRLTVT.

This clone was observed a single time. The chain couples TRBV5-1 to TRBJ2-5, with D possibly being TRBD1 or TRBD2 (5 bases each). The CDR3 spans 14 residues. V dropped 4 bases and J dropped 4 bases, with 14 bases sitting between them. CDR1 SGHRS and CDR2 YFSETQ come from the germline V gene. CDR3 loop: CASSLGTGSETQYF. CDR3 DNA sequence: TGCGCCAGCAGCCTGGGGACGGGATCAGAGACCCAGTACTTC.

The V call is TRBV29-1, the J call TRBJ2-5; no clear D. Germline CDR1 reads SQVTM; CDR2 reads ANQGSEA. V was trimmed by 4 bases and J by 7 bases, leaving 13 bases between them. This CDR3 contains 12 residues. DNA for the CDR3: TGCAGCGTTGCGTCCCTCCGAGGGACCCAGTACTTC. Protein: CSVASLRGTQYF.

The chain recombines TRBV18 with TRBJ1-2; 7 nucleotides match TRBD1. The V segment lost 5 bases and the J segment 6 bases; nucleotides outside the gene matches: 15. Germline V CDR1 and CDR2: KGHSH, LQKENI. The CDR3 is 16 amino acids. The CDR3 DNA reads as TGTGCCAGCTCAATCACACCCAATACCGGGACAGATGGCTACACCTTC. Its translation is CASSITPNTGTDGYTF.

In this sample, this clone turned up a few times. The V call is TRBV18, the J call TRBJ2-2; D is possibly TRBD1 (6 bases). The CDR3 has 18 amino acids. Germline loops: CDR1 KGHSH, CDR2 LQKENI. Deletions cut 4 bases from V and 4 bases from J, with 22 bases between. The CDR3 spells CASSRYDQVTGGTGELFF. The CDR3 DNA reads TGTGCCAGCTCACGGTATGACCAAGTGACAGGAGGCACCGGGGAGCTGTTTTTT.

CDR3 DNA: TGTGCCAGCACCACGGGGGCGGGTCAGCCCCAGCATTTT. This gives the protein CASTTGAGQPQHF. The rearrangement links TRBV7-9 to TRBJ1-5; the D gene is possibly TRBD1 (6 bases). V lost 7 bases and J lost 6, with 13 bases in between. The CDR3 is 13 amino acids. CDR1 is SEHNR, CDR2 FQNEAQ, per germline (reference sequence).

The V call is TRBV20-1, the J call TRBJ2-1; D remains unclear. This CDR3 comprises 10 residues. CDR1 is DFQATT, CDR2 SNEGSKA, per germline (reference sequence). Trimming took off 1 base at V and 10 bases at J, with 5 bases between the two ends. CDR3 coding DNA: TGCAGTGCTAGAGTCAGAGAGCAGTTCTTC. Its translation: CSARVREQFF.

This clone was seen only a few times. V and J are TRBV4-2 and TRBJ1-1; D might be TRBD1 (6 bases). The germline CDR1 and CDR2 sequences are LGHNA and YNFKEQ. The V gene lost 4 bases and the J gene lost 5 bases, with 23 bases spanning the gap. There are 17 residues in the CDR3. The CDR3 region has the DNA TGTGCCAGCAGCCCCGCCGTCGGGGGCGACCGGGGAACTGAAGCTTTCTTT. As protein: CASSPAVGGDRGTEAFF.

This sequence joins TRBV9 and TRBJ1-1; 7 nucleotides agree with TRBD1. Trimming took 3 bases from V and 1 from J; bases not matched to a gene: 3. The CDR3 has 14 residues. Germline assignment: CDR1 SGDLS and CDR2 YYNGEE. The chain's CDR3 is CASSATGQNTEAFF. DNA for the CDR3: TGTGCCAGCAGCGCGACAGGGCAGAACACTGAAGCTTTCTTT. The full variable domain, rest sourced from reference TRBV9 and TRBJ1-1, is DSGVTQTPKHLITATGQRVTLRCSPRSGDLSVYWYQQSLDQGLQFLIQYYNGEERAKGNILERFSAQQFPDLHSELNLSSLELGDSALYFCASSATGQNTEAFFGQGTRLTVV.

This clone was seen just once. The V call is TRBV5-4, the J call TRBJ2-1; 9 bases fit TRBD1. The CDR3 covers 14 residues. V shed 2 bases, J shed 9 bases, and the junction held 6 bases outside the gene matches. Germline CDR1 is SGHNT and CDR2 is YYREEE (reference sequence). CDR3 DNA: TGTGCCAGCAGCTTTGGGGACAGGGTTGGTGAGCAGTTCTTC. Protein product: CASSFGDRVGEQFF.

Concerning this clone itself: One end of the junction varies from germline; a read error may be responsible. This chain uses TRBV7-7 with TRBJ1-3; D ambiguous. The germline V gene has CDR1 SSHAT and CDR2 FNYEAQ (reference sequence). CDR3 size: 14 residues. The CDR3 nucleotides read TGTGCTAGCAGCTCCACAATGTCTGGAAACACCATATATTTT. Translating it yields CASSSTMSGNTIYF.

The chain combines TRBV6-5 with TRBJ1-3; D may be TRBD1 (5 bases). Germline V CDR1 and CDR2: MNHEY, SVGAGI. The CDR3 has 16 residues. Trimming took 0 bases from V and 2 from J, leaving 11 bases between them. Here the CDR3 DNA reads TGTGCCAGCAGTTACTCGGGGGTGTTGGCTGGAAACACCATATATTTT. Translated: CASSYSGVLAGNTIYF.

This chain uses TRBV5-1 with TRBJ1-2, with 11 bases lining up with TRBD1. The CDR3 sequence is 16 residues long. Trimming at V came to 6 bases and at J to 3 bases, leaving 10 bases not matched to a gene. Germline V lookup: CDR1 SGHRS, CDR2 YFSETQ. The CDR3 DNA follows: TGCGCCAGCACTTACTCGGGACAGGGGGGAGACTATGGCTACACCTTC. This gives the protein CASTYSGQGGDYGYTF.

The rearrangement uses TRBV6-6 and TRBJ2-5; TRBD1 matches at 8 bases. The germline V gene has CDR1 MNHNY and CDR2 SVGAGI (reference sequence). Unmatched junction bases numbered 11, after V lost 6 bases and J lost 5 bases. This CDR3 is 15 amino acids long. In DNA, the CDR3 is TGTGCCAGCAGGCGGGCAGGGACAGGTGGGGAGACCCAGTACTTC. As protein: CASRRAGTGGETQYF.